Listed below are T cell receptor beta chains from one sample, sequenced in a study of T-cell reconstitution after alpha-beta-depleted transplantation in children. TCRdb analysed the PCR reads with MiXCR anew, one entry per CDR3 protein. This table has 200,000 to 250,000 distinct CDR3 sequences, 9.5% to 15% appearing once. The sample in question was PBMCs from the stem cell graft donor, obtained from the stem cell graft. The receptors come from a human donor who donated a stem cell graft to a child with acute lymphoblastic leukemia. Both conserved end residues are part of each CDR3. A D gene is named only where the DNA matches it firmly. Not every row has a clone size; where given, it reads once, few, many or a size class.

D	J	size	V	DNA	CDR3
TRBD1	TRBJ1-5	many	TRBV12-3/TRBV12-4	TGTGCCAGCAGTCCTAACAGGGGGCACCTCAATCAGCCCCAGCATTTT	CASSPNRGHLNQPQHF
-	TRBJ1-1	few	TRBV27	TGTGCCAGCCATACTGGTACTGAAGCTTTCTTT	CASHTGTEAFF
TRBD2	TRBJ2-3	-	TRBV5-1	TGCGCCAGCAGCCCCATTAGCGGGGGTACCCCAGATACGCAGTATTTT	CASSPISGGTPDTQYF
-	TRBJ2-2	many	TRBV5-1	TGCGCCAGCAGCTTGGCCGGGGGCGTCGGGGAGCTGTTTTTT	CASSLAGGVGELFF
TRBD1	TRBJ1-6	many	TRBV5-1	TGCGCCAGTTCGACAGGGGAGTCTTACACCCTCCACTTT	CASSTGESYTLHF
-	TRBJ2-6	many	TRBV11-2	TGTGCCAGCAGCTCCCAACAGGAGACTGGGGCCAACGTCCTGACTTTC	CASSSQQETGANVLTF
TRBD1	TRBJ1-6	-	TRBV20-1	TGCAGTGCGACGGGACAGGGTTCACCCCTCCACTTT	CSATGQGSPLHF
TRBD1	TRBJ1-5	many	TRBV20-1	TGCAGTGCTAGAAGGACAGGGGGCAATCAGCCCCAGCATTTT	CSARRTGGNQPQHF
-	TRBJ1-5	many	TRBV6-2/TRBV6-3	TGTGCCAGCAGTTACTCGACGGAAGGCAATCAGCCCCAGCATTTT	CASSYSTEGNQPQHF
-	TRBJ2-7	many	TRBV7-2	TGTGCCAGCAGCCGCGGGGCCGGGGAAAGTCAGTACTTC	CASSRGAGESQYF
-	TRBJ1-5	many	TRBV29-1	TGCAGCGTCGGGGACGCTAACAATCAGCCCCAGCATTTT	CSVGDANNQPQHF
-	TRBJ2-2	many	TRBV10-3	TGTGCCATCAACCAGGGTGACACCGGGGAGCTGTTTTTT	CAINQGDTGELFF
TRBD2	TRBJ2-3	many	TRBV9	TGTGCCAGCAGCGTAGATCCGGGGACTAGCGGCACAGATACGCAGTATTTT	CASSVDPGTSGTDTQYF
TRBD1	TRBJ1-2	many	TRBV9	TGTGCCAGCAGCGTAGCTGGAGGACAGGGATTACGTGGCTACACCTTC	CASSVAGGQGLRGYTF
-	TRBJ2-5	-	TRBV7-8	TGTGCCAGCAGCTCTCGCAGGTTTAAAGAGACCCAGTACTTC	CASSSRRFKETQYF
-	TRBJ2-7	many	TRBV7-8	TGTGCCAGCAGCGAACACGGGTCGAACGAGCAGTACTTC	CASSEHGSNEQYF
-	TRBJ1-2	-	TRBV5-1	TGCGCCAGCAGCTTCGACAGCAACTATGGCTACACCTTC	CASSFDSNYGYTF
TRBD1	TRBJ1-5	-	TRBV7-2	TGTGCCAGCAGCTCCAATCAGGGGGAGGGACAGCCCCAGCATTTT	CASSSNQGEGQPQHF
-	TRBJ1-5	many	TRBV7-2	TGTGCCAGCAGCCCAACCCCAGGGAGCTCCAATCAGCCCCAGCATTTT	CASSPTPGSSNQPQHF
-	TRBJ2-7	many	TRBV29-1	TGCAGCGTTGAAAGGAGGTTAGGGGCTGAGTCCTACGAGCAGTACTTC	CSVERRLGAESYEQYF
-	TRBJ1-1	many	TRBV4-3	TGCGCCAGCAGCCAAGATCGGGGGGCGAGTACTGAAGCTTTCTTT	CASSQDRGASTEAFF
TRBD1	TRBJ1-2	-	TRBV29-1	TGCAGCGTTGAAGTGGGACAGGGTCCCAACACCTTC	CSVEVGQGPNTF
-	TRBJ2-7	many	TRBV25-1	TGTGCCAGCAACAGCGGAAACTCCTACGAGCAGTACTTC	CASNSGNSYEQYF
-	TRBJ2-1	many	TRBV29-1	TGCAGCGTGACTCCCACAGAGGCCTCCTACAATGAGCAGTTCTTC	CSVTPTEASYNEQFF
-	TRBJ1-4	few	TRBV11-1	TGTGCCAGCAGCTCCGACTCAGAAGTCGGTTTCACTAATGAAAAACTGTTTTTT	CASSSDSEVGFTNEKLFF
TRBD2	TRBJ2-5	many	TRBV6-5	TGTGCCAGCAGTTACTCCCAGGGACTAGCGGGGGGTGGCCCCCAGTACTTC	CASSYSQGLAGGGPQYF
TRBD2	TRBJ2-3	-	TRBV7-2	TGTGCCAGCAGCCGTTCGACTAGCGGGTATACAGATACGCAGTATTTT	CASSRSTSGYTDTQYF
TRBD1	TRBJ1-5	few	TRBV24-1	TGTGCCACCAGTGACTCCGTCGGGACAGGGGCTTTTGAGCCCCAGCATTTT	CATSDSVGTGAFEPQHF
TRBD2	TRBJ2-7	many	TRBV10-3	TGTGCCATCAGTGAGAATCCCCCGGCTAGCGGGAGGCTCGAGCAGTACTTC	CAISENPPASGRLEQYF
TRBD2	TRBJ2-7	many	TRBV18	TGTGCCAGCTCACCAGTAGGGGATTCTAGCGGGATCTACGAGCAGTACTTC	CASSPVGDSSGIYEQYF
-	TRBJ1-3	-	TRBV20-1	TGCAGTGCTAGAGAGCCCCAGGCAATGTCTGGAAACACCATATATTTT	CSAREPQAMSGNTIYF
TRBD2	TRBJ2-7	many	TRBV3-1	TGTGCCAGCAGCCAAGGGACTAGCGGGAGAGGGTACGAGCAGTACTTC	CASSQGTSGRGYEQYF
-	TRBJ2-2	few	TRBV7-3	TGTGCCAGCAGCGACGGACGTACCACGAACACCGGGGAGCTGTTTTTT	CASSDGRTTNTGELFF
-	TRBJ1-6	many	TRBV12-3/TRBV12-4	TGTGCCAGCAATAAGCAGGGCAATTCACCCCTCCACTTT	CASNKQGNSPLHF
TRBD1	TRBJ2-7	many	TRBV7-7	TGTGCCAGCAGCCGGGACAGGGGGAACTCCTACGAGCAGTACTTC	CASSRDRGNSYEQYF
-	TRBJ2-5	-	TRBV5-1	TGCGCCAGCAGCTTGGGGACGCGGGGCCAAGAGACCCAGTACTTC	CASSLGTRGQETQYF
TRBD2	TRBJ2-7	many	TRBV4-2	TGTGCCAGCAGCCCTTTCCCGGCTAGCGGGGGGTATTATTCCTACGAGCAGTACTTC	CASSPFPASGGYYSYEQYF
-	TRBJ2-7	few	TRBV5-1	TGCGCCAGCAGCTTGGTTGGGCGGAATGCCTACGAGCAGTACTTC	CASSLVGRNAYEQYF
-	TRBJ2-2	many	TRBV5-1	TGCGCCAGCAGCTTGGGGGCCGGGGAGCTGTTTTTT	CASSLGAGELFF
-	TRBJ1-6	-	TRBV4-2	TGTGCCAGCAGCCCCGGGACCTCGGGATCACCCCTCCACTTT	CASSPGTSGSPLHF
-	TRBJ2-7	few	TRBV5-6	TGTGCCAGCACCCTTGGGGGCCTATTATACGAGCAGTACTTC	CASTLGGLLYEQYF
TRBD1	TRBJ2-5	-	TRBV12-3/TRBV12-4	TGTGCCAGCAGGCCGGGACAGGGGGCCGGAGAGACCCAGTACTTC	CASRPGQGAGETQYF